The 32 T cell receptor beta chains below were found in one sample sequenced in a study of T cell repertoires in cytomegalovirus infection. TCRdb recomputed calls from the reads with MiXCR, one row per CDR3 protein. Of about 320,000 distinct CDR3 sequences in the sample, 8% to 9.5% were seen once. Sequencing input: PBMCs. These TCRs come from a human donor in good health (CMV status not recorded). Some clones in this sample may be carry-over from other donors' samples.

The chain links TRBV12-3 or TRBV12-4 to TRBJ1-1, with 8 bases that match TRBD1. The CDR3 consists of 11 residues. The junction had 6 bases not matched to a gene; V was cut back by 6 bases and J by 12 bases. In DNA, the CDR3 is TGTGCCAGCAGCCCGGACAGGGAGCCTTTCTTT. Protein: CASSPDREPFF.

The sample holds many counts of this clonotype. The chain joins TRBV7-2 to TRBJ2-5; 7 bases are shared with TRBD1. The V gene's germline CDR1 is SGHTA and CDR2 FQGNSA. This CDR3 has 13 amino acids. Unmatched junction bases numbered 2, after V lost 4 bases and J lost 3 bases. The CDR3 coding sequence is TGTGCCAGCAGCTCTACAGGGGAAGAGACCCAGTACTTC. Protein sequence: CASSSTGEETQYF.

This clonotype has only a few counts. This chain connects TRBV19 to TRBJ1-4, with D possibly TRBD1 on 6 matching bases. The CDR3 sequence is 16 residues long. Germline values: CDR1 LNHDA, CDR2 SQIVND (reference sequence). The V end lost 6 bases, the J end lost 0 bases, and 14 bases lay between the germline ends. CDR3: CASSHDRLATNEKLFF. In DNA form, the CDR3 reads TGTGCCAGTAGCCATGACAGGCTTGCAACTAATGAAAAACTGTTTTTT.

This clonotype was seen repeatedly, ten times or more. The J gene is TRBJ2-4, the V gene TRBV7-2; 8 positions agree with TRBD1. V lost 5 bases, J lost 3 bases, and 6 bases stayed unmatched. The CDR3 covers 15 residues. The V gene's germline CDR1 is SGHTA and CDR2 FQGNSA. Written as DNA, the CDR3 is TGTGCCAGCAGCCTACAGACAGGGGTCAAAAACATTCAGTACTTC. It specifies CASSLQTGVKNIQYF.

The chain links TRBV4-2 to TRBJ2-3; 10 bases map to TRBD2. CDR1 and CDR2 (germline): LGHNA, YNFKEQ. This CDR3 is built from 16 residues. V gave up 5 bases and J gave up 0 bases; unmatched junction bases: 5. This chain's CDR3 is CASSGLADLSTDTQYF. As DNA, the CDR3 is TGTGCCAGCAGCGGACTAGCGGACCTCAGCACAGATACGCAGTATTTT.

V is TRBV5-1 and J is TRBJ2-1, with 9 nucleotides matching TRBD1. The CDR3 loop spans 15 amino acids. With V trimmed by 2 bases and J by 7 bases, 7 bases remained unmatched. The V gene's germline CDR1 is SGHRS and CDR2 YFSETQ. The CDR3: CASSFGGTGLNEQFF. CDR3 DNA: TGCGCCAGCAGCTTCGGCGGGACAGGGCTGAATGAGCAGTTCTTC.

This clonotype was recorded at least ten times. The chain recombines TRBV24-1 with TRBJ2-2; D may be TRBD1 or TRBD2 (6 bases each). The CDR3 runs to 16 residues. Trimming pared 1 base from V and 3 bases from J, leaving 11 bases between. Looked up from germline, CDR1 is KGHDR and CDR2 is SFDVKD. CDR3 coding DNA: TGTGCCACCAGTGATTTTCCCGGGGGCGACACCGGGGAGCTGTTTTTT. Its protein product is CATSDFPGGDTGELFF.

This clonotype was detected ten times or more. The chain couples TRBV7-6 to TRBJ2-1; 13 positions match TRBD2. This CDR3 region has 15 residues. In germline, CDR1 is SGHVS, CDR2 FNYEAQ. The V segment lost 5 bases and the J segment 8 bases; nucleotides outside the gene matches: 6. The CDR3 spells CASSPGTSGNYEQFF. CDR3 DNA: TGTGCCAGCAGCCCCGGGACTAGCGGGAACTATGAGCAGTTCTTC. The variable domain in full, completed from reference TRBV7-6 and TRBJ2-1, reads GAGVSQSPRYKVTKRGQDVALRCDPISGHVSLYWYRQALGQGPEFLTYFNYEAQQDKSGLPNDRFSAERPEGSISTLTIQRTEQRDSAMYRCASSPGTSGNYEQFFGPGTRLTVL.

This clonotype has at least ten counts. The rearrangement uses TRBV7-7 and TRBJ2-1; D might be TRBD1 (6 bases). Per germline, CDR1 SSHAT and CDR2 FNYEAQ (reference sequence). The V end lost 1 base, the J end lost 8 bases, and 12 bases lay between the germline ends. CDR3 length: 14 amino acids. The CDR3 region is CASSLDVAGDEQFF. The CDR3, as DNA: TGTGCCAGCAGCTTAGATGTTGCAGGGGATGAGCAGTTCTTC.

This clonotype was detected a few times. V usage is TRBV6-5 and J usage is TRBJ2-7; 9 bases line up with TRBD1. Per germline, CDR1 MNHEY and CDR2 SVGAGI. J was trimmed by 0 bases and V by 5 bases; bases with no gene match: 5. The CDR3 has 15 amino acids. The CDR3 DNA reads as TGTGCCAGCAGTCCCGGACAGGGGAGCTCCTACGAGCAGTACTTC. It encodes CASSPGQGSSYEQYF.

The chain links TRBV19 to TRBJ1-6; D is uncertain. V was cut by 7 bases and J by 10 bases, with 14 bases left in between. The germline V gene encodes CDR1 LNHDA and CDR2 SQIVND (reference sequence). The CDR3 length is 13 residues. Written as DNA, the CDR3 is TGTGCCAGTAACCGGGAAGGGCAATCACCCCTCCACTTT. Translated: CASNREGQSPLHF.

This clonotype was detected many times. This chain connects TRBV7-2 to TRBJ2-7; 7 bases match TRBD2. This CDR3 is 13 amino acids long. V shed 11 bases, J shed 6 bases, and the junction held 13 bases outside the gene matches. Germline assignment: CDR1 SGHTA and CDR2 FQGNSA. This chain's CDR3 is CAAAREFGSEQYF. The CDR3 DNA reads as TGTGCCGCAGCGCGGGAGTTCGGCTCCGAGCAGTACTTC. The entire variable domain, with the rest obtained from reference TRBV7-2 and TRBJ2-7, is as follows: GAGVSQSPSNKVTEKGKDVELRCDPISGHTALYWYRQSLGQGLEFLIYFQGNSAPDKSGLPSDRFSAERTGGSVSTLTIQRTQQEDSAVYLCAAAREFGSEQYFGPGTRLTVT.

In its sample, this clonotype was seen many times. CDR3 amino acids: CASSLVQGRYDYEQYF. DNA of the CDR3: TGTGCCAGCAGCTTAGTTCAGGGCCGATATGACTACGAGCAGTACTTC. V and J are TRBV7-8 and TRBJ2-7, with D perhaps matching TRBD1 (5 bases). The CDR3 is 16 residues long. CDR1 SGHVS and CDR2 FQNEAQ come from the germline V gene. V gave up 1 base and J gave up 3 bases, with 16 bases separating them.

This clonotype showed up many times. The chain uses TRBV19 and TRBJ2-2; no clear D. Germline V gene data show CDR1 as LNHDA and CDR2 as SQIVND (reference sequence). Deletions cut 5 bases from V and 1 base from J, with 8 bases between. The CDR3 covers 14 residues. CDR3 protein: CASSPYKNTGELFF. The CDR3 DNA is TGTGCCAGTAGTCCTTACAAGAACACCGGGGAGCTGTTTTTT. Full variable domain (missing parts from reference TRBV19 and TRBJ2-2): DGGITQSPKYLFRKEGQNVTLSCEQNLNHDAMYWYRQDPGQGLRLIYYSQIVNDFQKGDIAEGYSVSREKKESFPLTVTSAQKNPTAFYLCASSPYKNTGELFFGEGSRLTVL.

This clonotype has ten or more counts. The rearrangement uses TRBV12-3 or TRBV12-4 and TRBJ1-4, with 8 bases that match TRBD1. This CDR3 has 15 residues. V was pared by 5 bases and J by 6 bases, with 8 bases of the junction left unmatched. Here the CDR3 reads CASSARTGSDEKLFF. CDR3 sequence (DNA): TGTGCCAGCAGTGCCAGGACAGGGTCTGATGAAAAACTGTTTTTT.

This chain joins TRBV7-9 and TRBJ1-2; 7 bases align to TRBD1. The germline V gene encodes CDR1 SEHNR and CDR2 FQNEAQ (reference sequence). This CDR3 has 14 amino acids. The V segment lost 5 bases and the J segment 0 bases; nucleotides outside the gene matches: 3. The CDR3 DNA sequence: TGTGCCAGCAGCGCTGACAGGGCTAACTATGGCTACACCTTC. The encoded protein is CASSADRANYGYTF.

Note on this clonotype: A read error may be the cause here, since a much bigger clone is one base away. The chain joins TRBV7-2 to TRBJ2-5; 9 nucleotides match TRBD2. The CDR3 contains 15 residues. CDR1 and CDR2 from the germline V gene are SGHTA and FQGNSA. J lost 4 bases, V lost 7 bases, and 10 bases had no gene match. The CDR3 DNA sequence: TGTGCCAGCACGCGGGAGGGGCGCAGCCCAGAGACCCAGTACTTC. It encodes CASTREGRSPETQYF.

The V and J genes are TRBV19 and TRBJ1-4; TRBD1 matches 10 bases. Trimming took 1 base from V and 7 from J; bases not matched to a gene: 3. Per germline, CDR1 LNHDA and CDR2 SQIVND (reference sequence). This CDR3 is built from 15 residues. The CDR3 sequence is CASSIVDRGREKLFF. The CDR3 nucleotides are TGTGCCAGTAGTATAGTCGACAGGGGGCGTGAAAAACTGTTTTTT.

The V call is TRBV12-5, the J call TRBJ2-3; 9 bases match TRBD2. The V and J ends lost 2 bases and 0 bases, in that order; junction bases with no gene match: 6. The CDR3 runs to 17 residues. Per the germline V gene, CDR1 is LGHNT and CDR2 is FRNRAP. In DNA form, the CDR3 reads TGTGCTAGTGGTTTGACCAATAGCGGGAGAAGCACAGATACGCAGTATTTT. Protein product: CASGLTNSGRSTDTQYF.

This clonotype was detected many times. The genes are TRBV7-2 and TRBJ1-3; maybe TRBD1 (6 bases). The V gene lost 1 base and the J gene lost 2 bases, with 9 bases spanning the gap. Germline CDR1 reads SGHTA; CDR2 reads FQGNSA. This CDR3 is built from 15 residues. CDR3 in DNA: TGTGCCAGCAGCTTAGTAGGGGGGCCTGGAAACACCATATATTTT. Encoded protein: CASSLVGGPGNTIYF.

The rearrangement uses TRBV5-1 and TRBJ1-1, with 7 bases that match TRBD1. The length of the CDR3 is 14 residues. V lost 3 bases, J lost 5 bases, and 7 bases stayed unmatched. Germline CDR1 is SGHRS and CDR2 is YFSETQ. DNA for the CDR3: TGCGCCAGCAGCTCACAGGGGATGGGTACTGAAGCTTTCTTT. Protein: CASSSQGMGTEAFF.

This clonotype has ten or more counts. CDR3 DNA: TGTGCCAGCAGTGAAGCGCCGGTGCCTACGCAGTATTTT. It encodes CASSEAPVPTQYF. J is TRBJ2-3 and V is TRBV6-1, with unresolved D. V lost 0 bases and J 8 bases, leaving 9 bases between the germline ends. The CDR3 runs 13 residues. The V gene's germline CDR1 is MNHNS and CDR2 SASEGT.

This clonotype was detected many times. The J gene is TRBJ2-7, the V gene TRBV7-2, with a weak D call TRBD2 (6 bases). The CDR3 spans 15 residues. Trimming pared 2 bases from V and 1 base from J, leaving 12 bases between. Germline CDR1 is SGHTA and CDR2 is FQGNSA. The CDR3 sequence: CASSLPGLASYEQYF. In nucleotides, the CDR3 is TGTGCCAGCAGCTTACCGGGACTCGCTTCCTACGAGCAGTACTTC.

This clonotype occurred many times. The V call is TRBV12-5, the J call TRBJ2-5, with a tentative D call TRBD2 (6 bases). The CDR3 runs to 14 residues. The V end lost 2 bases, the J end lost 5 bases, and 12 bases lay between the germline ends. Germline CDR1 reads LGHNT; CDR2 reads FRNRAP. The CDR3 protein is CASGLTSRSETQYF. CDR3 DNA sequence: TGTGCTAGTGGTTTGACTAGCCGGTCGGAGACCCAGTACTTC.

The chain joins TRBV29-1 to TRBJ1-2; D may be TRBD1 (6 bases). This CDR3 is 13 amino acids long. V lost 0 bases and J lost 8, with 13 bases in between. Germline-derived CDR1 and CDR2 are SQVTM and ANQGSEA. The chain's CDR3 is CSVEEQGFRGYTF. In DNA form, the CDR3 reads TGCAGCGTTGAAGAACAGGGATTTAGAGGCTACACCTTC. The full variable domain, completed using reference TRBV29-1 and TRBJ1-2, is SAVISQKPSRDICQRGTSLTIQCQVDSQVTMMFWYRQQPGQSLTLIATANQGSEATYESGFVIDKFPISRPNLTFSTLTVSNMSPEDSSIYLCSVEEQGFRGYTFGSGTRLTVV.

In its sample, this clonotype was seen a few times. The chain is built from TRBV6-5 and TRBJ2-3, with 14 nucleotides matching TRBD2. This CDR3 has 15 residues. V trimming: 2 bases; J trimming: 6 bases; junction bases outside the gene matches: 1. Germline loops: CDR1 MNHEY, CDR2 SVGAGI. In DNA, the CDR3 is TGTGCCAGCAGTTACCGGACTAGCGGGAGGGATACGCAGTATTTT. Protein sequence: CASSYRTSGRDTQYF.

This chain links TRBV15 with TRBJ2-5, with unresolved D. V gave up 3 bases and J gave up 1 base, with 6 bases separating them. Germline V gene sequence: CDR1 LNHNV, CDR2 YYDKDF (reference sequence). The CDR3 has 13 amino acids. In DNA, the CDR3 is TGTGCCACCAGCAGGGTCGTCCAAGAGACCCAGTACTTC. Translation gives CATSRVVQETQYF. Looking up the rest from reference TRBV15 and TRBJ2-5 gives the full variable domain: DAMVIQNPRYQVTQFGKPVTLSCSQTLNHNVMYWYQQKSSQAPKLLFHYYDKDFNNEADTPDNFQSRRPNTSFCFLDIRSPGLGDTAMYLCATSRVVQETQYFGPGTRLLVL.

The genes are TRBV28 and TRBJ2-5, with no clear D. Germline CDR1 is MDHEN and CDR2 is SYDVKM. V shed 3 bases and J shed 0 bases, with 11 bases lying between them. The CDR3 is made up of 15 amino acids. CDR3 region: CASSFIGVYQETQYF. DNA for the CDR3: TGTGCCAGCAGTTTTATTGGGGTATACCAAGAGACCCAGTACTTC. Full variable domain (rest looked up from reference TRBV28 and TRBJ2-5): DVKVTQSSRYLVKRTGEKVFLECVQDMDHENMFWYRQDPGLGLRLIYFSYDVKMKEKGDIPEGYSVSREKKERFSLILESASTNQTSMYLCASSFIGVYQETQYFGPGTRLLVL.

The table lists this clonotype with a few counts. The chain couples TRBV20-1 to TRBJ2-7, with unresolved D. The V end lost 8 bases, the J end lost 2 bases, and 13 bases lay between the germline ends. CDR1 DFQATT and CDR2 SNEGSKA come from the germline V gene (reference sequence). The CDR3 runs to 12 residues. The CDR3 DNA sequence: TGCAGTACCCATGACACCACCTACGAGCAGTACTTC. The encoded protein is CSTHDTTYEQYF.

This clonotype was seen a few times. This chain uses TRBV28 with TRBJ1-1, with D tentatively TRBD1 (6 bases). The CDR3 has 11 amino acids. The V gene's germline CDR1 is MDHEN and CDR2 SYDVKM. Trimming cost V 8 bases and J 4 bases, with 8 bases left between them. The CDR3 DNA follows: TGTGCCAGCGCACAGGGCACTGAAGCTTTCTTT. The encoded protein is CASAQGTEAFF.

This clonotype has ten or more counts. V and J are TRBV7-2 and TRBJ1-1, with TRBD1 as a possible D gene (6 bases). There are 16 residues in the CDR3. V lost 1 base to trimming and J lost 1 base, with 13 bases between them. Germline V lookup: CDR1 SGHTA, CDR2 FQGNSA. CDR3: CASSLGVRGANTEAFF. The CDR3 DNA follows: TGTGCCAGCAGCTTAGGGGTACGGGGGGCGAACACTGAAGCTTTCTTT.

The J gene is TRBJ2-3, the V gene TRBV6-2 or TRBV6-3, with 12 bases that match TRBD1. The CDR3 runs 15 residues. The germline gives CDR1 MNHEY, CDR2 SVGEGT. The J segment lost 6 bases and the V segment lost 2 bases, leaving 3 bases of the junction unmatched. Here the CDR3 reads CASSYMGQGADTQYF. The CDR3, as DNA: TGTGCCAGCAGTTACATGGGACAGGGGGCGGATACGCAGTATTTT.